This T cell receptor beta chain is drawn from a study of cytomegalovirus exposure and HLA in healthy donors (TCRdb year 2017). At the level of the whole study: According to a later analysis, one platform produced both the 100 to 150 validation repertoires and the approximately 670 repertoires of the first cohort. A separate validation cohort of over a hundred different subjects was used in addition to the roughly 670-subject first cohort. The aim of the study was to test whether cataloging public T cell receptors could identify signatures of past pathogen exposure. The study combined high-throughput TCR immunosequencing, statistical association of individual TCRs with disease status, and machine learning to predict cytomegalovirus infection status.

Paper-wide results and their limitations: The validation cohort had no HLA typing available for a later analysis, so co-occurrence within that cohort was assessed over all 120 or so repertoires. Across donors, most TCR sequences were observed very rarely, whereas some public TCRs were present in many individuals. In vitro tests confirmed that a few of the cytomegalovirus-associated TCR beta chains recognize cytomegalovirus antigens. In the study, about 150 TCR beta chains were listed as associated with cytomegalovirus. The authors suggested that the approach could potentially be generalized to other disease states and immunological phenotypes. A later analysis found that TCRs clustered in the first cohort also tended to co-occur in the 120 or so validation repertoires, with 94% of cluster scores above 0. In both the original and validation cohorts, the classifier was reported to diagnose cytomegalovirus status with high specificity and sensitivity.

A note on this clone: Its antigen specificity is not known. Per-nucleotide qualities are absent, and no much larger clonotype sits a single base away.

Separate from the roughly 650-subject first cohort, the validation cohort of more than 90 subjects was the group to which the donors belonged. Reading the germline V gene gives CDR1 SNHLY and CDR2 FYNNEI. The CDR3 runs 15 amino acids, cysteine and phenylalanine included. The read is trimmed to its CDR3 DNA, 45 bases read in frame from base 1. Trimming removed 4 bases from V and 2 bases from J; the gene matches leave 5 bases unexplained. The library was prepared using the immunoSEQ multiplex PCR assay. As for the authors' bioinformatics: A statistical classification framework was built to diagnose cytomegalovirus status from the catalog of TCR beta chain sequences. The source is immuneACCESS, and TCRdb retained only in-frame sequences with V and J called. Part of the clones is not carried over; for the studies checked, unresolved V genes explain less than half of this, and the remainder is unexplained. V and J calls and clone size follow that table, whereas D and trimming were derived from the DNA. The sample table lists approximately 82,000 clones, about 92% of them with a count of one. The ten largest clones take up 0.65% to 0.8% of the sample.

The specimen sequenced was PBMCs. This sequence originates from a man younger than 35 in good health and CMV-seronegative. The chain is encoded by TRBV2 joined to TRBJ2-7; the junction holds 10 bases that match TRBD1. In nucleotides, the sequence is TGTGCCAGCAGTGGGGGGACAGGGGTGGCCTACGAGCAGTACTTC. Translated, it reads CASSGGTGVAYEQYF.